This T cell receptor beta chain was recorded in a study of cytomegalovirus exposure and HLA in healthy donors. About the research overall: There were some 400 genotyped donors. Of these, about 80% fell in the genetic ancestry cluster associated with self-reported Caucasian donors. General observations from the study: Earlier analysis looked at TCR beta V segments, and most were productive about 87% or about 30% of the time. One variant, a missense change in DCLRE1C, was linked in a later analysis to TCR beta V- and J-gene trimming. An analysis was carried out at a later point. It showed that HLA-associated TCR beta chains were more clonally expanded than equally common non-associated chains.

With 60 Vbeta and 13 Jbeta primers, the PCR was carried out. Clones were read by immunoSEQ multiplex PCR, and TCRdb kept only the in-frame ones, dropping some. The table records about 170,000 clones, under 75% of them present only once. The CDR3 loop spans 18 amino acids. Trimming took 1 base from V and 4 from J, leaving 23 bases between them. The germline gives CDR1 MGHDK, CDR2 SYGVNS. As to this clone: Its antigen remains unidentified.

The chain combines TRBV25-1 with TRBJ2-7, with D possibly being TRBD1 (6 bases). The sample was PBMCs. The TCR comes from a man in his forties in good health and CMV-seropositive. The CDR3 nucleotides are TGTGCCAGCAGTGAATCTGGCTTTCGAGAGGGGGAAGTTTACGAGCAGTACTTC. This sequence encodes CASSESGFREGEVYEQYF.